This T cell receptor (beta chain) was captured in a study of cytomegalovirus exposure and HLA in healthy donors. A remark on this clone: The antigen is unknown.

Regarding the study as a whole: Cytomegalovirus association was assigned to more than 150 TCR beta chains. In a later analysis, TCR beta V- and J-gene trimming was associated with a missense DCLRE1C variant. Prior analysis indicated that the majority of TCR beta V segments exhibited productivity approximately 87% or approximately 30% of the time.

The study ran its PCR with 60 Vbeta and 13 Jbeta primers. Original methodology: In a later analysis, of some 80 million unique beta chains, roughly 10 million appeared in at least two donors. Assay used: immunoSEQ multiplex PCR; TCRdb lists only in-frame clones, some missing. That table supplies the V and J calls and clone size; D and trimming were determined from the DNA. The table lists approximately 110,000 clones, 80% to 90% of them singletons. This CDR3 is built from 13 residues. From germline, CDR1 is KGHSH and CDR2 LQKENI. The V end was cut by 6 bases, the J end by 6 bases, with 15 bases between.

The V call is TRBV18, the J call TRBJ2-7, with a tentative D call TRBD1 (7 bases). The source material was PBMCs. The sequence was collected from a woman younger than 45 in good health and CMV-seronegative. The CDR3 DNA sequence: TGTGCCAGCTCTCGGGGGACAGATAGCGAGCAGTACTTC. Its translation: CASSRGTDSEQYF.